This T cell receptor beta chain was found in a study of cytomegalovirus exposure and HLA in healthy donors. Study-level information: In a later analysis, the 130 or so validation repertoires were reported to have used the same platform as the 650 to 800 first-cohort repertoires.

CDR3 length: 15 amino acids. J lost 6 bases, V lost 2 bases, and 2 bases had no gene match. Germline assignment: CDR1 KGHSH and CDR2 LQKENI. This clone was recorded only once. What it recognizes is unknown. The study's findings and limits: According to the study, 180 or so TCR beta chains were cytomegalovirus-associated.

Profiling relied on immunoSEQ multiplex PCR, and the TCRdb table lists in-frame clones only, not all of them. The sample contains approximately 110,000 clones, 88% of which appear only once. This sequence joins TRBV18 and TRBJ2-2, with 11 positions matching TRBD1. The sample was PBMCs. The TCR originated in a woman between 18 and 29 years old in good health and CMV-seronegative. The CDR3 sequence: CASSPGTGGSGELFF. The DNA of the CDR3 is TGTGCCAGCTCACCAGGGACAGGGGGTTCCGGGGAGCTGTTTTTT.